These T cell receptor beta chains were read from a single sample in a study of post-analysis software for immune sequencing data. TCRdb re-called the PCR reads with MiXCR, one entry per CDR3 protein. Among 170,000 or so distinct CDR3 sequences listed, 30% were seen once. Sequencing was carried out using blood. The receptors were gathered from a girl aged 5-17 years with multiple sclerosis. The CDR3 runs from the conserved cysteine through the conserved F or W. A D gene is named only where the DNA matches it firmly. The listing skips clone size in some rows; elsewhere it reads once, few, many or a size class.

TRBJ1-5 | . | many | TRBV24-1 | CATGSNQPQHF | TGTGCCACCGGAAGCAATCAGCCCCAGCATTTT
TRBJ1-1 | . | . | TRBV18 | CASSPPGDGSEAFF | TGTGCCAGCTCACCACCCGGTGACGGATCTGAAGCTTTCTTT
TRBJ2-4 | . | few | TRBV6-2/TRBV6-3 | CASSFREAKNIQYF | TGTGCCAGCAGCTTTCGGGAGGCCAAAAACATTCAGTACTTC
TRBJ2-1 | TRBD1 | . | TRBV6-5 | CASTGEGTGPLNEQFF | TGTGCCAGCACGGGAGAGGGGACAGGGCCTTTGAATGAGCAGTTCTTC
TRBJ1-5 | TRBD1 | . | TRBV6-2/TRBV6-3 | CASSTTGAYYSNQPQHF | TGTGCCAGCAGTACGACAGGGGCTTACTATAGCAATCAGCCCCAGCATTTT
TRBJ2-1 | TRBD2 | many | TRBV12-3/TRBV12-4 | CASSLMTGGNYNEQFF | TGTGCCAGCAGTTTAATGACGGGGGGGAACTACAATGAGCAGTTCTTC
TRBJ1-1 | . | few | TRBV30 | CAWSVRVVWTEAFF | TGTGCCTGGAGTGTCCGGGTAGTGTGGACTGAAGCTTTCTTT
TRBJ2-3 | TRBD2 | many | TRBV27 | CASSPGGRLGDTQYF | TGTGCCAGCAGTCCGGGGGGGAGGTTGGGAGATACGCAGTATTTT
TRBJ2-5 | TRBD2 | few | TRBV6-1 | CASIGLAGLGETQYF | TGTGCCAGCATAGGTCTAGCGGGGCTGGGAGAGACCCAGTACTTC
TRBJ2-3 | . | . | TRBV3-1 | CASSQASLHGVQYTQYF | TGTGCCAGCAGCCAAGCTTCCTTGCACGGCGTGCAATACACGCAGTATTTT
TRBJ1-2 | . | many | TRBV5-4 | CASSLPQDYYGYTF | TGTGCCAGCAGCTTGCCCCAAGACTACTATGGCTACACCTTC
TRBJ2-1 | . | . | TRBV5-1 | CASSSNDARSSYNEQFF | TGCGCCAGCAGCTCAAACGACGCCCGGAGCTCCTACAATGAGCAGTTCTTC
TRBJ2-1 | TRBD2 | few | TRBV3-1 | CASSQGVQREVPENEQFF | TGTGCCAGCAGCCAAGGGGTTCAGCGGGAGGTACCTGAGAATGAGCAGTTCTTC
TRBJ1-1 | TRBD1 | many | TRBV12-3/TRBV12-4 | CASSLARGQGKAFF | TGTGCCAGCAGTTTAGCGCGAGGACAGGGGAAAGCTTTCTTT
TRBJ2-7 | . | . | TRBV6-6 | CASSPGRVGPEQYF | TGTGCCAGCAGTCCCGGCAGGGTAGGTCCCGAGCAGTACTTC
TRBJ2-3 | . | once | TRBV7-6 | CASSLGPREFTATQYF | TGTGCCAGCAGCTTAGGGCCCAGGGAGTTCACAGCTACGCAGTATTTT
TRBJ2-1 | TRBD1 | . | TRBV7-3 | CASSRGGQGIGNEQFF | TGTGCCAGCAGCCGCGGGGGACAGGGTATTGGCAATGAGCAGTTCTTC
TRBJ1-5 | . | . | TRBV20-1 | CGAKRQGNQPQHF | TGCGGTGCTAAGAGGCAGGGCAATCAGCCCCAGCATTTT
TRBJ2-1 | . | . | TRBV6-5 | CASSYASEQFF | TGTGCCAGCAGTTACGCTAGCGAGCAGTTCTTC
TRBJ2-5 | . | few | TRBV6-2/TRBV6-3 | CASSYSKDGTLRTQYF | TGTGCCAGCAGTTACTCGAAGGACGGGACCCTACGGACCCAGTACTTC
TRBJ1-5 | TRBD1 | few | TRBV6-1 | CASRTGNNQPQHF | TGTGCCAGCCGGACAGGGAACAATCAGCCCCAGCATTTT
TRBJ2-3 | . | few | TRBV19 | CASSIRGTDTQYF | TGTGCCAGTAGTATAAGGGGCACAGATACGCAGTATTTT
TRBJ2-3 | . | . | TRBV7-2 | CASSLYRLQPTDTQYF | TGTGCCAGCAGCTTATACCGGCTCCAACCCACAGATACGCAGTATTTT
TRBJ1-2 | . | many | TRBV12-3/TRBV12-4 | CASSVTDYGYTF | TGTGCCAGCAGTGTAACGGACTATGGCTACACCTTC
TRBJ1-1 | . | few | TRBV18 | CASSPASMNTEAFF | TGTGCCAGCTCACCGGCCAGTATGAACACTGAAGCTTTCTTT
TRBJ2-7 | . | many | TRBV7-9 | CASSSRGPNPNEQYF | TGTGCCAGCAGCTCAAGGGGACCTAACCCCAACGAGCAGTACTTC
TRBJ2-7 | . | many | TRBV7-7 | CASSLQPAGRNEQYF | TGTGCTAGCAGCTTACAGCCAGCAGGGCGGAACGAGCAGTACTTC
TRBJ1-6 | . | . | TRBV10-3 | CAISESTWGAPLHF | TGTGCCATCAGTGAGTCGACTTGGGGAGCACCCCTCCACTTT
TRBJ2-1 | TRBD1 | many | TRBV28 | CASSRGGSNYNEQFF | TGTGCCAGCAGTCGAGGGGGCTCGAACTACAATGAGCAGTTCTTC
TRBJ2-3 | . | many | TRBV24-1 | CATRGTQPTDTQYF | TGTGCCACCAGAGGGACGCAACCTACAGATACGCAGTATTTT
TRBJ2-1 | TRBD2 | few | TRBV5-1 | CASSPSGRVSYNEQFF | TGCGCCAGCAGTCCATCCGGGAGGGTTTCCTACAATGAGCAGTTCTTC
TRBJ1-2 | . | many | TRBV6-1 | CASLTGANYGYTF | TGTGCCAGCCTGACAGGAGCTAACTATGGCTACACCTTC
TRBJ2-3 | . | . | TRBV14 | CASSLDRISTDTRYF | TGTGCCAGCAGCCTGGACCGAATCAGCACAGATACGCGGTATTTT
TRBJ1-1 | . | many | TRBV12-3/TRBV12-4 | CASSLGRNTEAFF | TGTGCCAGCAGCTTGGGTAGGAACACTGAAGCTTTCTTT
TRBJ1-2 | . | many | TRBV12-3/TRBV12-4 | CASSFSGVVYGYTF | TGTGCCAGCAGTTTCTCAGGGGTAGTCTATGGCTACACCTTC
TRBJ1-4 | TRBD1 | few | TRBV6-6 | CASSYSDRVTNEKLFF | TGTGCCAGCAGTTACTCCGACAGGGTGACAAATGAAAAACTGTTTTTT
TRBJ2-1 | . | many | TRBV12-3/TRBV12-4 | CASSSSPLTGASSYNEQFF | TGTGCCAGCAGTTCCTCCCCCTTGACGGGGGCGAGCTCCTACAATGAGCAGTTCTTC
TRBJ1-5 | . | . | TRBV19 | CASSIGTQPQHF | TGTGCCAGTAGTATAGGCACTCAGCCCCAGCATTTT
TRBJ1-5 | . | . | TRBV6-2/TRBV6-3 | CASSYGGQRHQPQHF | TGTGCCAGCAGTTACGGAGGACAGAGGCATCAGCCCCAGCATTTT
TRBJ2-1 | . | many | TRBV6-6 | CASSYSADVQFF | TGTGCCAGCAGTTACTCGGCGGACGTTCAGTTCTTC
TRBJ2-1 | . | . | TRBV11-2 | CASSLDEGSYNEQFF | TGTGCCAGCAGCTTAGATGAGGGTTCCTACAATGAGCAGTTCTTC
TRBJ1-2 | . | . | TRBV2 | CASSHDRNTHGYTF | TGTGCCAGCAGTCACGACAGGAATACCCACGGCTACACCTTC
TRBJ2-5 | TRBD2 | . | TRBV4-1 | CASSQALAGVAVGEQYF | TGCGCCAGCAGCCAAGCCCTAGCGGGAGTAGCAGTTGGTGAGCAGTACTTC
TRBJ1-2 | TRBD1 | many | TRBV7-2 | CASSTSTGTNGYTF | TGTGCCAGCAGCACATCGACAGGGACGAATGGCTACACCTTC
TRBJ2-1 | TRBD2 | . | TRBV27 | CASSSGSSGLSSSYNEQFF | TGTGCCAGCAGTTCCGGGTCTTCGGGACTATCCTCGTCCTACAATGAGCAGTTCTTC
TRBJ2-7 | TRBD1 | many | TRBV5-1 | CASSLAGDRLHEQYF | TGCGCCAGCAGCTTGGCCGGGGACAGACTACACGAGCAGTACTTC
TRBJ2-7 | TRBD2 | . | TRBV20-1 | CSARDGDSGGYEQYF | TGCAGTGCTAGAGATGGGGATAGCGGGGGCTACGAGCAGTACTTC
TRBJ1-2 | . | many | TRBV6-5 | CASSYSPPGQSIDGYTF | TGTGCCAGCAGTTACTCCCCCCCGGGACAATCGATCGATGGCTACACCTTC
TRBJ1-1 | TRBD1 | once | TRBV5-6 | CASSKEGDRYLNTEAFF | TGTGCCAGCAGCAAGGAGGGGGACAGATATTTGAACACTGAAGCTTTCTTT
TRBJ1-1 | TRBD1 | few | TRBV4-1 | CASSQEPGGAWEAFF | TGCGCCAGCAGCCAAGAGCCAGGGGGGGCTTGGGAAGCTTTCTTT
TRBJ2-3 | . | . | TRBV30 | CAWSSSIGDTQYF | TGTGCCTGGAGTTCTAGCATTGGAGATACGCAGTATTTT
TRBJ2-3 | . | . | TRBV9 | CASSSRTESTGTQYF | TGTGCCAGCAGCTCCCGGACAGAAAGCACAGGTACGCAGTATTTT
TRBJ2-5 | TRBD2 | many | TRBV10-3 | CAIRVPGLEETQYF | TGTGCCATCAGGGTGCCGGGACTAGAGGAGACCCAGTACTTC